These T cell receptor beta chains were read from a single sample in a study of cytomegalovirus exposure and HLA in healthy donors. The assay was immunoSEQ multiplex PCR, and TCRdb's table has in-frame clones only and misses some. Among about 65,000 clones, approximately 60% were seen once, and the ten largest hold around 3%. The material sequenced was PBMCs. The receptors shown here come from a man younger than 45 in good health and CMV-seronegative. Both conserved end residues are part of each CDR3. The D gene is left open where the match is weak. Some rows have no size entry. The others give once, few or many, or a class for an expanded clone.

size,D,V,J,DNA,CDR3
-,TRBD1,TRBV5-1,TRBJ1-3,TGCGCCAGCAGCTCGGGACAGACTGGAAACACCATATATTTT,CASSSGQTGNTIYF
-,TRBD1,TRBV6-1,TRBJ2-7,TGTGCCAGCAGCCCCCAGGGACAGGGGTCCTACGAGCAGTACTTC,CASSPQGQGSYEQYF
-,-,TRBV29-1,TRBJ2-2,TGCACCGCGGCCGGGAACACCGGGGAGCTGTTTTTT,CTAAGNTGELFF
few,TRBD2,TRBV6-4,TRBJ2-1,TGTGCCAGCTCCACCGGACTAGCGGGGAACAATGAGCAGTTCTTC,CASSTGLAGNNEQFF
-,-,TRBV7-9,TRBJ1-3,TGTGCCAGCAGCTTAGACAGTGGAAACACCATATATTTT,CASSLDSGNTIYF
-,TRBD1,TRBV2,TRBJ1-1,TGTGCCAGCAGTGAAGTAGGGCAGGGGGCGGACACTGAAGCTTTCTTT,CASSEVGQGADTEAFF
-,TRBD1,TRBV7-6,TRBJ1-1,TGTGCCAGCAGCTTAGCGCAGGGGGGGAACACTGAAGCTTTCTTT,CASSLAQGGNTEAFF
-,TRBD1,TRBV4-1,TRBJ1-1,TGCGCCAGCAGCCCCCGCGTAGGGGGCGCTGACACTGAAGCTTTCTTT,CASSPRVGGADTEAFF
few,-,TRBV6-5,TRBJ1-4,TGTGCCAGCAGTTACGACAGATCTTCCAATGAAAAACTGTTTTTT,CASSYDRSSNEKLFF
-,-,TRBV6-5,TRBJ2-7,TGTGCCAGCAGTTACATGCAGGAGGCGGACGAGCAGTACTTC,CASSYMQEADEQYF
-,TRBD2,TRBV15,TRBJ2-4,TGTGCCACACGGGCCTCGGGGGGAGCCAAAAACATTCAGTACTTC,CATRASGGAKNIQYF
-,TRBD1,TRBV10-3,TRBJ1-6,TGTGCCACCGGGACAGCCGTGAATTCACCCCTCCACTTT,CATGTAVNSPLHF
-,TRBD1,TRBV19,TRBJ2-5,TGTGCCAGTAGTCACGAACAGGGGGGTCAAGAGACCCAGTACTTC,CASSHEQGGQETQYF
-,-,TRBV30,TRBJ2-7,TGTGCCTGGAGTGTAGCGGGACAGGCCTCCTACGAGCAGTACTTC,CAWSVAGQASYEQYF
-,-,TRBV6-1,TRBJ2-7,TGTGCCAGCAGTGAATTCGGGTTGGCTTTTGTTGGCGAGCAGTACTTC,CASSEFGLAFVGEQYF
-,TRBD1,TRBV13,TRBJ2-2,TGTGCCAGCAGCCGAACTGGGACAGGGAACGGGGAGCTGTTTTTT,CASSRTGTGNGELFF
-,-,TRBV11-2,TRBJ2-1,TGTGCCAGCAGCTTAACCAGGGCCAGGGACAATGAGCAGTTCTTC,CASSLTRARDNEQFF
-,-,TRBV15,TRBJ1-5,TGTGCCACCAGCAGAGATCCCGATCAGCCCCAGCATTTT,CATSRDPDQPQHF
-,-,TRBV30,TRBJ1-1,TGTGCCTGGAGTAGTGTGACAGGAAGGAACACTGAAGCTTTCTTT,CAWSSVTGRNTEAFF
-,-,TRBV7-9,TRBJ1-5,TGTGCCAGCAGCCCCCGACAGGCCGTTCAGCCCCAGCATTTT,CASSPRQAVQPQHF
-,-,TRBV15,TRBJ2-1,TGTGCCACCAGCTCTAGAGGAGTGGATGAGCAGTTCTTC,CATSSRGVDEQFF
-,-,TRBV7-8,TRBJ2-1,TGTGCCAGCAGCTTGGCCGGGGGAACCAATGAGCAGTTCTTC,CASSLAGGTNEQFF
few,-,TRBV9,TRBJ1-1,TGTGCCAGCAGCGCACAGGGTGTCGACACTGAAGCTTTCTTT,CASSAQGVDTEAFF
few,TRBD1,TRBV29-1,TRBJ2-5,TGCAGCGCTGGGACAGGGGCTGGGGAGACCCAGTACTTC,CSAGTGAGETQYF
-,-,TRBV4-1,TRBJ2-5,TGCGCCAGCAGCCAAGATCCAGGGGCAAAAGAGACCCAGTACTTC,CASSQDPGAKETQYF
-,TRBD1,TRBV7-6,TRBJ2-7,TGTGCCAGCAGCTTAGCGCAGGGGGCCTCCTACGAGCAGTACTTC,CASSLAQGASYEQYF
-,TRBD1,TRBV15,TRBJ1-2,TGTGCCACCACCCCGACAGGGAGCGAGAAAGGCTACACCTTC,CATTPTGSEKGYTF
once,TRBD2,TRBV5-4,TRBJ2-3,TGTGCCAGCAGCTTGGCCTCACTAGCGTTCACAGATACGCAGTATTTT,CASSLASLAFTDTQYF
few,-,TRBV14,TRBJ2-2,TGTGCCAGCAGCCAAACTAGATCCACCGGGGAGCTGTTTTTT,CASSQTRSTGELFF
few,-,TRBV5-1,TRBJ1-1,TGCGCCAGCAGCACGCAGGGTCGGGACACTGAAGCTTTCTTT,CASSTQGRDTEAFF
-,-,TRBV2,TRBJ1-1,TGTGCCAGCAGTGACAGGGGCACTGAAGCTTTCTTT,CASSDRGTEAFF
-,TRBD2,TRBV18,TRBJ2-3,TGTGCCAGCTCACAAGAACTAGCGGGAGATACGCAGTATTTT,CASSQELAGDTQYF
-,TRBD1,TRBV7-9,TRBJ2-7,TGTGCCAGCTTAGACGCGGGACAGGGTAAAGGCGAGCAGTACTTC,CASLDAGQGKGEQYF
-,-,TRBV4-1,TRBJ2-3,TGCGCCAGCAGCCATCCCCTTTGGGCTTTGGCGCAGTATTTT,CASSHPLWALAQYF
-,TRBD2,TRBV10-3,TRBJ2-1,TGTGCCGTCTCCCCTGGCGGGGGGGCCTTCGGTGAGCAGTTCTTC,CAVSPGGGAFGEQFF
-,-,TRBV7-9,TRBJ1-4,TGTGCCAGCGCGTATGGGAGGGAGGGGCCACTGTTTTTT,CASAYGREGPLFF
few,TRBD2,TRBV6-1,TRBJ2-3,TGTGCCAGCAAGCTAGCGGGGTCAGATACGCAGTATTTT,CASKLAGSDTQYF
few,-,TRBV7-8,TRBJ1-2,TGTGCCAGCAGCTTAGTATCCAGGGGCCTTTATGGCTACACCTTC,CASSLVSRGLYGYTF
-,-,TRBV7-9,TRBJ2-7,TGTGCCAGCAGCTTAGACTTAGCCCTCTACGAGCAGTACTTC,CASSLDLALYEQYF
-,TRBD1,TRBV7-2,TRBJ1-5,TGTGCCAGCAGCTTAGCGGGACAGAGTAACAATCAGCCCCAGCATTTT,CASSLAGQSNNQPQHF
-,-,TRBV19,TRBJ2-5,TGTGCCAGTCGAAGGGGAGAGACCCAGTACTTC,CASRRGETQYF
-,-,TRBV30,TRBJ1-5,TGTGCCTGGAGTGGGGGCCCCAATCAGCCCCAGCATTTT,CAWSGGPNQPQHF
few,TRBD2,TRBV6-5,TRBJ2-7,TGTGCCAGCAGTTCCGGGGGGGCCGGCTCCTACGAGCAGTACTTC,CASSSGGAGSYEQYF
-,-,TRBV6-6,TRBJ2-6,TGTGCCAGCAGTATTCGGAGTACTGGGGCCAACGTCCTGACTTTC,CASSIRSTGANVLTF